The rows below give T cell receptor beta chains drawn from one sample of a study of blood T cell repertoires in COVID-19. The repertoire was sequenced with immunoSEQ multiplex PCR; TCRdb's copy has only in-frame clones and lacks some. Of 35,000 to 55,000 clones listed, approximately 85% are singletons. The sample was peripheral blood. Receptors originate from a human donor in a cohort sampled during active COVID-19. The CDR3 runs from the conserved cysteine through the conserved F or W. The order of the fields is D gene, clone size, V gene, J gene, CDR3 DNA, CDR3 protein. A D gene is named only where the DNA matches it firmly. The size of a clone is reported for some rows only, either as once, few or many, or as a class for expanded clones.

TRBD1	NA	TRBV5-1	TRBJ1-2	TGCGCCAGCAGCAGCAGTGGGGCCTGGGACAGGGAAGACGGCTACACCTTC	CASSSSGAWDREDGYTF
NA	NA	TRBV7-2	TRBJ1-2	TGTGCCAGCAGCTTAGTTTTGGGGCAGGGAGGATCCCTGAACTATGGCTACACCTTC	CASSLVLGQGGSLNYGYTF
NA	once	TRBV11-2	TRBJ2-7	TGTGCCAGCAGCTTAGAACCAGGAGGGGAGCAGTACTTC	CASSLEPGGEQYF
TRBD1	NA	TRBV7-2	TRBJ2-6	TGTGCCAGCAGCTTACGGACAGGGGGCGCTGGGGCCAACGTCCTGACTTTC	CASSLRTGGAGANVLTF
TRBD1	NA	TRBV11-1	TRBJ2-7	TGTGCCAGCAGCTTATTCCAGGGGGCGGCCGAGCAGTACTTC	CASSLFQGAAEQYF
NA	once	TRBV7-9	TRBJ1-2	TGTGCCAGCAGCGCGGGTTCGATACGAGGGTTGGGCTACACCTTC	CASSAGSIRGLGYTF
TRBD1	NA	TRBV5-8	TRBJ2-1	TGTGCCAGCAGAAGACAGGGACGGAATGAGCAGTTCTTC	CASRRQGRNEQFF
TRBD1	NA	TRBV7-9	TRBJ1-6	TGTGCCAGCAGCTACGGGGCAGGACAGGGGAATTCACCCCTCCACTTT	CASSYGAGQGNSPLHF
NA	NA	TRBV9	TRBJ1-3	TGTGCCAGCAGCGCCCAAACAGGGAGCGGAAACACCATATATTTT	CASSAQTGSGNTIYF
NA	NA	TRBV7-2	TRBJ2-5	TGTGCCAGCAGGCGAGCTGTCCAAGAGACCCAGTACTTC	CASRRAVQETQYF
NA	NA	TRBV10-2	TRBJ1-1	TGCGCCAGCAGTGGCCCGGAGGGTGTGAACACTGAAGCTTTCTTT	CASSGPEGVNTEAFF
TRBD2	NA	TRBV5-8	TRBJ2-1	TGTGCCAGCAGCCGAAGACTAGCGCACAATGAGCAGTTCTTC	CASSRRLAHNEQFF
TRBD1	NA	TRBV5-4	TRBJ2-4	TGTGCCAGCAGCGCAGGACAGGGTATGAACAAAAACATTCAGTACTTC	CASSAGQGMNKNIQYF
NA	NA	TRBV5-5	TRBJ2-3	TGTGCCAGCAGCTTGGAGTTAGAAACAGATACGCAGTATTTT	CASSLELETDTQYF
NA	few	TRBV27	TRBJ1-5	TGTGCCAGCAGTTTATGTACCAGGGGCTTGTCTGTTAGCAATCAGCCCCAGCATTTT	CASSLCTRGLSVSNQPQHF
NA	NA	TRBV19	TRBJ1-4	TGTGCCAGTAGTAAAACAGGGTTTGAAAAACTGTTTTTT	CASSKTGFEKLFF
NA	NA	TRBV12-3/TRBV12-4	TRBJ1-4	TGTGCCAGCAGTTTGGGCAGTAATGAAAAACTGTTTTTT	CASSLGSNEKLFF
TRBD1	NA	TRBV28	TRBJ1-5	TGTGCCAGCAGCCAAGTCGGGACAGGGGTTAGCAATCAGCCCCAGCATTTT	CASSQVGTGVSNQPQHF
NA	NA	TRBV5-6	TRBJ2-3	TGTGCCAGCAGCTTGGTGTGGGTGGAGACGCAGTATTTT	CASSLVWVETQYF
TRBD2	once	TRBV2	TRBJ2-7	TGTGCCAGCAACCTTCCTAGCGGGGGTAGCTCCTACGAGCAGTACTTC	CASNLPSGGSSYEQYF
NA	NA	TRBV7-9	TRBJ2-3	TGTGCCAGCCACAGAGGGCTTCCCGATACGCAGTATTTT	CASHRGLPDTQYF
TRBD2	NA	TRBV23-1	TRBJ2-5	TGCGCCAGCAGTCAATTTCGGGGAGGGTGGATCCTTCCAGCAGTACAAGAGACCCAGTACTTC	CASSQFRGGWILPAVQETQYF
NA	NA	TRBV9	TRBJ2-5	TGTGCCAGCAGCGTAGGCGGGGTCCAAGAGACCCAGTACTTC	CASSVGGVQETQYF
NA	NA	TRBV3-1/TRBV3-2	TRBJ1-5	TGTGCCAGCAGCAATGGGCAGCAGCCCCAGCATTTT	CASSNGQQPQHF
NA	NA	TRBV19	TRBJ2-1	TGTGCCAGTAGTATTGGCCCGTCGTCCTACAATGAGCAGTTCTTC	CASSIGPSSYNEQFF
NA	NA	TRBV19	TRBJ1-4	TGTGCCAGTAGTATATCACCCAGGGGTTGGAAGGTCTCACTGTTTTTT	CASSISPRGWKVSLFF
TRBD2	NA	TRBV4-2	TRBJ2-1	TGTGCCAGCAGCCAAAGAAGCGGGGGGGCGATTGAGCAGTTCTTC	CASSQRSGGAIEQFF
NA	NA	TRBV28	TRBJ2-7	TGTGCCAGCAGAGGGGTCGGCTCCTACGAGCAGTACTTC	CASRGVGSYEQYF
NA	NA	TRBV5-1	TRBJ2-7	TGCGCCAGCAGCTTGAGCCAGGGGCTTAGTTTTTACGAGCAGTACTTC	CASSLSQGLSFYEQYF
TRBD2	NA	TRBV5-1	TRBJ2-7	TGCGCCAGCAGCTCCCTAATAGTAGCGGGGGAGACCTACGAGCAGTACTTC	CASSSLIVAGETYEQYF
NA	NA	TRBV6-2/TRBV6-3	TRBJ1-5	TGTGCCAGCAGTTTCCCAGGTCTCAATCAGCCCCAGCATTTT	CASSFPGLNQPQHF
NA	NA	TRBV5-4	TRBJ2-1	TGTGCCAGCAGCCAGCAGGACAGATCCAATGAGCAGTTCTTC	CASSQQDRSNEQFF
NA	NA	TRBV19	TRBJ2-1	TGTGCCAGTAGTATAGTTGGCGGCTACAATGAGCAGTTCTTC	CASSIVGGYNEQFF
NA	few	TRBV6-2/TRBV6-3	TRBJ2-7	TGTGCCAGCAGTTTAGGGGGATACTTCTACGAGCAGTACTTC	CASSLGGYFYEQYF
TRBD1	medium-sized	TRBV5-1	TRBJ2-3	TGCGCCAGCAGCTTGCAGGGGGCGACAGATACGCAGTATTTT	CASSLQGATDTQYF
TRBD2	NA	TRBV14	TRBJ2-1	TGTGCCAGCAGCCAATACGGCGGGGGAATGGCCAATGAGCAGTTCTTC	CASSQYGGGMANEQFF
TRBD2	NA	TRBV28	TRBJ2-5	TGTGCCAGCAGAAAGGAAGCGGGGGGCCGTGAGACCCAGTACTTC	CASRKEAGGRETQYF
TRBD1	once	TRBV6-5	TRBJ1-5	TGTGCCAGCAGAGGGGGGACAGGGGGCCATCAGCCCCAGCATTTT	CASRGGTGGHQPQHF
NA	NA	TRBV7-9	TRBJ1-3	TGTGCCAGCAGCTTAGTCCTCCGGCCGGGGGGAAACACCATATATTTT	CASSLVLRPGGNTIYF
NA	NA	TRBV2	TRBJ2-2	TGTGCCAGCGGCCAGGGGAACACCGGGGAGCTGTTTTTT	CASGQGNTGELFF
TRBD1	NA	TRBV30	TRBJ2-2	TGTGCCTGGAGTGCCGGGACAGGGGGCTTCTACACCGGGGAGCTGTTTTTT	CAWSAGTGGFYTGELFF
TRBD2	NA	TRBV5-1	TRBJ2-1	TGCGCCAGCAGCTTGGGGGGTAGCGGGGTACCCAATGAGCAGTTCTTC	CASSLGGSGVPNEQFF
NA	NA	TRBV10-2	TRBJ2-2	TGCGCCAGCATGAATGGGGGGGCCTTCACCGGGGAGCTGTTTTTT	CASMNGGAFTGELFF
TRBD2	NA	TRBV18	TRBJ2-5	TGTGCCAGCTCACCGCTAGCGGGGGGGCAGGAGACCCAGTACTTC	CASSPLAGGQETQYF
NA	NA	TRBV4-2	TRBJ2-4	TGTGCCAGCAGCCAAGACTCCTTAGCCAAAAACATTCAGTACTTC	CASSQDSLAKNIQYF
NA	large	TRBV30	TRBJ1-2	TGTGCCTGGGTTCTGTGGGGGGTCCCCTATGGCTACACCTTC	CAWVLWGVPYGYTF
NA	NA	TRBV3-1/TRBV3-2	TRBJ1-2	TGTGCCAGCAGCCAGGGGACTTTTAACTATGGCTACACCTTC	CASSQGTFNYGYTF
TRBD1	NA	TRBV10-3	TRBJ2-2	TGTGCCATACCCCGGGACAGTTCGAACACCGGGGAGCTGTTTTTT	CAIPRDSSNTGELFF
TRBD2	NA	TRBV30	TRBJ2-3	TGTGCCTGGAGTGTCGGGAGGTCAGCAAGGGCAGATACGCAGTATTTT	CAWSVGRSARADTQYF
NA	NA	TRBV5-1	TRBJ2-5	TGCGCCAGCTCCAGGCGACAAATCCAAGAGACCCAGTACTTC	CASSRRQIQETQYF
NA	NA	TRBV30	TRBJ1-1	TGTGCCTGGACCCCACCGCCTTCGGACGGGGTGAGGAGTGAAGCTTTCTTT	CAWTPPPSDGVRSEAFF